The 13 T cell receptor beta chains reported below all come from one sample, sequenced in a study of blood T cell repertoires in COVID-19 (TCRdb year 2020). Library creation used the immunoSEQ multiplex PCR assay. In its TCRdb copy, this immuneACCESS table keeps in-frame sequences only and misses some clones. Where compared with another copy, unresolved V genes explain less than half of these, and the others have no known cause. This sample gives about 120,000 clones in total; around 80% of them show up just once. Together, the top ten hold about 2.7% of the sample. The sequenced material came from peripheral blood. The receptors originated from a man aged 50-59 years with acute or convalescent COVID-19.

CDR3 sequence reads: CASSPSGVINEQYF. Here the CDR3 DNA reads TGTGCCAGCAGCCCATCAGGGGTTATCAACGAGCAGTACTTC. The chain combines TRBV3-1 (or the pseudogene TRBV3-2) with TRBJ2-7, with D possibly matching TRBD1 (6 bases). Germline-derived CDR1 and CDR2 are LGHDT and YNNKEL (reference sequence). The CDR3 has 14 amino acids. V shed 4 bases and J shed 5 bases, with 15 bases lying between them.

Concerning this clone itself: Other nucleotide sequences in the sample specify the same CDR3. This sequence joins TRBV3-1 (or the pseudogene TRBV3-2) and TRBJ2-1; D unresolved. Germline loops: CDR1 LGHDT, CDR2 YNNKEL (reference sequence). The CDR3 covers 15 residues. V was clipped by 0 bases and J by 4 bases, with 10 bases between them. Here the CDR3 DNA reads TGTGCCAGCAGCCAAGATCTAGACTTTTACAATGAGCAGTTCTTC. It translates to CASSQDLDFYNEQFF.

The chain uses TRBV4-1 and TRBJ1-1; TRBD1 is a possible D gene (6 bases). Trimming stripped 3 bases from V and 7 bases from J, with 12 bases between. Germline lookup yields CDR1 MGHRA and CDR2 YSYEKL. The CDR3 contains 13 residues. The CDR3 is CASSHGGGREAFF. In DNA, the CDR3 is TGCGCCAGCAGCCATGGGGGGGGGCGTGAAGCTTTCTTT.

This chain links TRBV14 with TRBJ2-7; 7 nucleotides line up with TRBD2. Losses at the gene ends were 3 bases for V and 4 bases for J; bases not matched to a gene: 15. CDR3 size: 17 residues. CDR1 SGHDN and CDR2 FVKESK come from the germline V gene. The CDR3 loop is CASSQALFGGRGYEQYF. The CDR3 nucleotides are TGTGCCAGCAGCCAGGCCTTGTTTGGCGGGAGAGGTTACGAGCAGTACTTC.

CDR3 residues: CASSQGQVGDNEQFF. In DNA, the CDR3 is TGTGCCAGCAGCCAAGGACAGGTGGGGGACAATGAGCAGTTCTTC. V usage is TRBV4-2 and J usage is TRBJ2-1; tentatively, D is TRBD1 (6 bases). The V gene lost 1 base and the J gene lost 5 bases, with 12 bases spanning the gap. Per the germline V gene, CDR1 is LGHNA and CDR2 is YNFKEQ. The CDR3 spans 15 residues.

The gene calls are TRBV19 and TRBJ2-1; 11 bases map to TRBD2. J was trimmed by 6 bases and V by 1 base; bases with no gene match: 5. Germline V gene sequence: CDR1 LNHDA, CDR2 SQIVND (reference sequence). The length of the CDR3 is 16 residues. The CDR3 loop is CASSIGFGTSGNEQFF. The CDR3 coding sequence is TGTGCCAGTAGTATAGGGTTTGGGACTAGCGGCAATGAGCAGTTCTTC.

This rearrangement joins TRBV2 to TRBJ2-2; 9 bases align to TRBD2. The J segment lost 4 bases and the V segment lost 7 bases, leaving 10 bases of the junction unmatched. The germline gives CDR1 SNHLY, CDR2 FYNNEI. CDR3 length equals 16 residues. Here the CDR3 reads CASISLAGAGTGELFF. The CDR3 DNA reads as TGTGCCAGCATCTCCTTAGCGGGAGCGGGCACCGGGGAGCTGTTTTTT.

J is TRBJ2-1 and V is TRBV24-1, with a tentative D call TRBD1 (5 bases). The ends were cut back, 5 bases at V and 8 bases at J, with 18 bases in the middle. The CDR3 consists of 15 residues. Germline V gene sequence: CDR1 KGHDR, CDR2 SFDVKD. CDR3 sequence reads: CATSGASRTGDEQFF. CDR3 DNA: TGTGCCACCAGTGGGGCCTCTAGAACAGGCGATGAGCAGTTCTTC.

The CDR3 here is CASSSRGTYGNTIYF. DNA of the CDR3: TGTGCCAGCAGCTCCAGAGGGACTTACGGAAACACCATATATTTT. The chain is built from TRBV13 and TRBJ1-3; maybe TRBD1 (5 bases). The CDR3 runs 15 residues. Trimming took off 4 bases at V and 4 bases at J, with 14 bases between the two ends. CDR1 is PRHDT, CDR2 FYEKMQ, per germline (reference sequence).

J is TRBJ2-3 and V is TRBV11-3; D is undetermined. V lost 1 base to trimming and J lost 6 bases, with 8 bases between them. In germline, CDR1 is SGHNT, CDR2 YENEEA. The CDR3 is made up of 13 amino acids. The chain's CDR3 is CASSLGGPDTQYF. The CDR3 DNA reads TGTGCCAGCAGCTTAGGCGGCCCGGATACGCAGTATTTT.

This rearrangement joins TRBV15 to TRBJ2-7; 8 bases are shared with TRBD1. The CDR3 runs 13 residues. Germline V CDR1 and CDR2: LNHNV, YYDKDF (reference sequence). The trim removed 6 bases at V and 2 bases at J, leaving 3 bases unmatched. The CDR3 coding sequence is TGTGCCACCAGTCGGGACAGGACCTACGAGCAGTACTTC. Its protein is CATSRDRTYEQYF. The whole variable domain, remainder taken from reference TRBV15 and TRBJ2-7, is DAMVIQNPRYQVTQFGKPVTLSCSQTLNHNVMYWYQQKSSQAPKLLFHYYDKDFNNEADTPDNFQSRRPNTSFCFLDIRSPGLGDTAMYLCATSRDRTYEQYFGPGTRLTVT.

The V and J genes are TRBV6-5 and TRBJ2-3; 8 bases match TRBD1. Germline CDR1 MNHEY, CDR2 SVGAGI. Unmatched junction bases numbered 5, after V lost 1 base and J lost 5 bases. CDR3 length: 15 residues. CDR3 region: CASSYLQGVKDTQYF. The CDR3 nucleotides are TGTGCCAGCAGTTACTTACAGGGGGTCAAAGATACGCAGTATTTT.

The rearrangement joins TRBV27 to TRBJ2-1; the match to TRBD2 covers 8 bases. J was trimmed by 11 bases and V by 5 bases; bases with no gene match: 5. The CDR3 has 12 amino acids. Germline CDR1 MNHEY, CDR2 SMNVEV (reference sequence). Written as DNA, the CDR3 is TGTGCCAGCAGTCCGCTAGCGGGCCAGCAGTTCTTC. It yields the protein CASSPLAGQQFF.